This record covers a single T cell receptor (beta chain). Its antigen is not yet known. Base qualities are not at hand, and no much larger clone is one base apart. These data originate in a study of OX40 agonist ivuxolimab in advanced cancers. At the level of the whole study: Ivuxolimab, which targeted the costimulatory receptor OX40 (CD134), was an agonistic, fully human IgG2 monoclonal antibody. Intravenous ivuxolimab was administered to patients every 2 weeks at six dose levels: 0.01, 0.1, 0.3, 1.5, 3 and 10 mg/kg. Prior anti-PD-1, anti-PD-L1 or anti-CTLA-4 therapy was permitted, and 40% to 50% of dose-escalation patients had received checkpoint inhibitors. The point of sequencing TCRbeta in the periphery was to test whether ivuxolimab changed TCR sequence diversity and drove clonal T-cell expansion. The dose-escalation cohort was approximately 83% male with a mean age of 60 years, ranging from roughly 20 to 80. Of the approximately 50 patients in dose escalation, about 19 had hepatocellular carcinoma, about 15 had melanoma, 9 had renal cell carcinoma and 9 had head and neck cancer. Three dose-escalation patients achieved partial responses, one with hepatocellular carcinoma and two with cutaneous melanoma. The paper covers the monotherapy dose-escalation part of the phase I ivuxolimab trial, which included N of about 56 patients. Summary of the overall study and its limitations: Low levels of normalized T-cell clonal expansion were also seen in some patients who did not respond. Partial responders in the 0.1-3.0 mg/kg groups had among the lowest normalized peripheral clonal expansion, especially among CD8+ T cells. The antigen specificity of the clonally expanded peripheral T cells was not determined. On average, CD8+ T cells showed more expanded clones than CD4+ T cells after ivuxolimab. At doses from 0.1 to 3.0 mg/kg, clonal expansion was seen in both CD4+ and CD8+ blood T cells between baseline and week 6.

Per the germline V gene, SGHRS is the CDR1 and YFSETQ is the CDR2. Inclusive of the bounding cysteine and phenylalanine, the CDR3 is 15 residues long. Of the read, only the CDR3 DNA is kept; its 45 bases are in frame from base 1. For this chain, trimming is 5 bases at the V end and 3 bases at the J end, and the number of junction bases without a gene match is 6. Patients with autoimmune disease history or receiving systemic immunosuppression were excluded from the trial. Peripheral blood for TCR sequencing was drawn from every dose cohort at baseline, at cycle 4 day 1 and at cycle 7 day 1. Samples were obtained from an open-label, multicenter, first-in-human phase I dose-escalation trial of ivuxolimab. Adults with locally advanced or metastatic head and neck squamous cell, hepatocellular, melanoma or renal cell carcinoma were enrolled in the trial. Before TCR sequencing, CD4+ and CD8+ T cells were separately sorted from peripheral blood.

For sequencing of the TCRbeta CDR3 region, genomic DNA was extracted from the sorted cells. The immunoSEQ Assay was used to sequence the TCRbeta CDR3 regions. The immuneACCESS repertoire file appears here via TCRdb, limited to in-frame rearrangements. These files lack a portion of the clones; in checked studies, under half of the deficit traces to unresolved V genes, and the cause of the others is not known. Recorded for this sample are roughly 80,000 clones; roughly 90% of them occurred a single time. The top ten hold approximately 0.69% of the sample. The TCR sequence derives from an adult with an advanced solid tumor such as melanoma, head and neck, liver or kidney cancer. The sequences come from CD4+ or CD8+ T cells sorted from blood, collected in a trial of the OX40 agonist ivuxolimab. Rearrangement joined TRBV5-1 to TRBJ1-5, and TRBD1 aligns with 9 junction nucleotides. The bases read TGCGCCAGCAGTAAACAGGGGGCTAACAATCAGCCCCAGCATTTT. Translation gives CASSKQGANNQPQHF.